This TCR beta chain was sequenced in a study of blood T cell repertoires in COVID-19. The overall study: Italy, Spain and the United States were the sources of the convalescent and acute COVID-19 samples. From T cells, B-cell-depleted T cells, or PBMCs came the material, which was cDNA or gDNA.

Germline V gene sequence: CDR1 LNHDA, CDR2 SQIVND (reference sequence). This CDR3 comprises 15 residues. The V and J ends lost 10 bases and 2 bases respectively, with 20 bases between them. As handled by the study authors: Estimation of nucleated cell counts was performed using reference gene primer amplification. Using immunoSEQ multiplex PCR, the repertoire was profiled, and TCRdb retains in-frame clones only, with some absent. V and J calls and clone size follow that table, whereas D and trimming were derived from the DNA. The table has 140,000 or so clones, roughly 86% seen once. The V gene is TRBV19, the J gene TRBJ1-1; D possibly corresponds to TRBD1 (6 bases). This clonotype was sampled from a woman between 45 and 65 years old with acute or convalescent COVID-19. The specimen sequenced was peripheral blood. CDR3 sequence reads: CATEQGRGRNTEAFF. The CDR3 DNA reads TGTGCCACCGAACAGGGCCGGGGAAGAAACACTGAAGCTTTCTTT. Based on the CDR3 plus reference TRBV19 and TRBJ1-1, the full variable domain is DGGITQSPKYLFRKEGQNVTLSCEQNLNHDAMYWYRQDPGQGLRLIYYSQIVNDFQKGDIAEGYSVSREKKESFPLTVTSAQKNPTAFYLCATEQGRGRNTEAFFGQGTRLTVV.